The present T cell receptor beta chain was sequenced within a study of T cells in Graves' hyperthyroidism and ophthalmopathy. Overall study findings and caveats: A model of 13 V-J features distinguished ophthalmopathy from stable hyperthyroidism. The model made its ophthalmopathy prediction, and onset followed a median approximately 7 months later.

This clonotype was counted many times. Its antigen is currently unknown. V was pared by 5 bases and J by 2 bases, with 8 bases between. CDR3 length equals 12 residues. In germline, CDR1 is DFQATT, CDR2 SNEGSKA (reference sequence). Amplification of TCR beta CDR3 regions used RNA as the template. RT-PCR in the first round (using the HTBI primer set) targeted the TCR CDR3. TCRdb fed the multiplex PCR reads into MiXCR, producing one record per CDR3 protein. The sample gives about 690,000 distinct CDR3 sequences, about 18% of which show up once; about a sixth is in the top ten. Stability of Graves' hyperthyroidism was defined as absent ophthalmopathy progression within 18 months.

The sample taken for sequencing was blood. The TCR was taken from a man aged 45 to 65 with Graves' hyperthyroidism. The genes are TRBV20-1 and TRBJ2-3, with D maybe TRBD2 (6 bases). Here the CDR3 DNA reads TGCAGTGCTCGGACTACCACAGATACGCAGTATTTT. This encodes CSARTTTDTQYF.